This entry describes one T cell receptor beta chain. Its cognate antigen is unknown. The PCR employed 60 Vbeta primers together with 13 Jbeta primers. Repertoires were generated with immunoSEQ multiplex PCR, while TCRdb's copy carries only in-frame clones and drops some. The sample contains 160,000 or so clones, approximately 80% of which appear only once. This entry comes from a study of cytomegalovirus exposure and HLA in healthy donors. Overall study findings and caveats: Researchers counted 164 TCR beta chains as cytomegalovirus-associated.

The CDR3 covers 13 residues. Germline V gene lookup returns CDR1 SGHVS and CDR2 FQNEAQ. V shed 3 bases, J shed 4 bases, and the junction held 0 bases outside the gene matches. Though probably carrying unrecorded immune exposures, donors were nominally healthy at sampling. The chain combines TRBV7-8 with TRBJ2-5; 9 bases are shared with TRBD1. The sequencing sample was made of PBMCs. The receptor comes from a young woman in good health and CMV-seronegative. CDR3 loop: CASSLTGGETQYF. The CDR3 DNA is TGTGCCAGCAGCTTGACAGGGGGAGAGACCCAGTACTTC.